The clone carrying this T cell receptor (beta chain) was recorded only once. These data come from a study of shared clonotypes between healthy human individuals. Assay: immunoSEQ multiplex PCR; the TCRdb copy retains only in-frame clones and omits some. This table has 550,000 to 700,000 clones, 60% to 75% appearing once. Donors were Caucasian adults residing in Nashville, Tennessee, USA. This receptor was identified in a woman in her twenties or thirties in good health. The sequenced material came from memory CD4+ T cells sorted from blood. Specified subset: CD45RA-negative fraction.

CDR3 region: CASSDRQGQYGYTF. CDR3 DNA: TGTGCCAGCAGCGACAGACAGGGTCAGTATGGCTACACCTTC. The rearrangement links TRBV28 to TRBJ1-2, with 7 nucleotides matching TRBD1. The CDR3 consists of 14 residues. V shed 6 bases and J 5 bases; nucleotides not matched to a gene: 9. CDR1 and CDR2 (germline): MDHEN, SYDVKM.